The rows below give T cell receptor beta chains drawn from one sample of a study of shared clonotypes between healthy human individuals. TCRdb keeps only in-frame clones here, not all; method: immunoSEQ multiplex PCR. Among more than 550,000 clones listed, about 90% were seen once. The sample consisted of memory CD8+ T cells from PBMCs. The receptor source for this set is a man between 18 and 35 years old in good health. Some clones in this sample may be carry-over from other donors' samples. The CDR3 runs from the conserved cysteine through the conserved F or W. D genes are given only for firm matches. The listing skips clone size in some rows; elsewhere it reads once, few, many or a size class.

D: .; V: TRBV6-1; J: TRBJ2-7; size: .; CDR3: CASIGADSYEQYF; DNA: TGTGCCAGCATAGGGGCGGACTCCTACGAGCAGTACTTC
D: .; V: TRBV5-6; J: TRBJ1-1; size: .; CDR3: CASSLMGNTEAFF; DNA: TGTGCCAGCAGCTTGATGGGCAACACTGAAGCTTTCTTT
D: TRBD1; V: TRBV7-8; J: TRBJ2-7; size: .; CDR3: CASSGRTGTSVYEQYF; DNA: TGTGCCAGCAGCGGGCGGACAGGGACGTCCGTCTACGAGCAGTACTTC
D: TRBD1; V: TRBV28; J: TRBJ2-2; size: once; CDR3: CASSFPRQGNTGELFF; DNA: TGTGCCAGCAGTTTTCCCCGACAGGGGAACACCGGGGAGCTGTTTTTT
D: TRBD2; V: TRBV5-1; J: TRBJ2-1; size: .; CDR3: CASTRSGRKVAEQFF; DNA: TGCGCCAGCACCCGGAGCGGGAGGAAGGTTGCGGAGCAGTTCTTC
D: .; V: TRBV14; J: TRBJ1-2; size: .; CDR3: CASSPDNYGYTF; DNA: TGTGCCAGCAGCCCAGATAACTATGGCTACACCTTC
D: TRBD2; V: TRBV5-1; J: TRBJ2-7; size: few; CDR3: CASRTSGNPHEQYF; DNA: TGCGCCAGCAGGACTAGCGGGAACCCCCACGAGCAGTACTTC
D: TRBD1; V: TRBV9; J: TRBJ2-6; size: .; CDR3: CASSVAPAGGQGRVLTF; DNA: TGTGCCAGCAGCGTAGCTCCGGCCGGAGGACAGGGTAGAGTCCTGACTTTC
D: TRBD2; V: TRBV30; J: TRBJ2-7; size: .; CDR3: CAWSPPWGREGLKQYF; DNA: TGTGCCTGGAGTCCCCCCTGGGGGCGGGAGGGCCTGAAGCAGTACTTC
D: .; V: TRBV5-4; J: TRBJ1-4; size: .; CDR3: CASSMGRAAQLFF; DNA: TGTGCCAGCAGCATGGGACGGGCTGCGCAACTGTTTTTT
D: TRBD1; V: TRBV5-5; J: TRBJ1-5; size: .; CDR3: CASSRTGERGNQPQHF; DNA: TGTGCCAGCAGCCGGACAGGGGAACGCGGCAATCAGCCCCAGCATTTT
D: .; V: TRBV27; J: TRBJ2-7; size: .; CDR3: CASSSYPTYEQYF; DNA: TGTGCCAGCAGTTCCTACCCCACCTACGAGCAGTACTTC
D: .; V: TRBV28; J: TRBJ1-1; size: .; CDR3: CASSLGQNTEAFF; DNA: TGTGCCAGCAGTTTAGGGCAGAACACTGAAGCTTTCTTT
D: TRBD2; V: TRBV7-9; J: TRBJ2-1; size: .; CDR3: CASSLARTSGRYNEQFF; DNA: TGTGCCAGCAGCTTAGCGAGAACTAGCGGGAGGTACAATGAGCAGTTCTTC
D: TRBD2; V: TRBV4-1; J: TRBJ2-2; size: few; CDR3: CASSQDRSGSGRNTGELFF; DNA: TGCGCCAGCAGCCAAGATCGATCGGGTAGCGGGAGGAACACCGGGGAGCTGTTTTTT
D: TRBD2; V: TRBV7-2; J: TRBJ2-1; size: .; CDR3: CASSSGLAGAGYNEQFF; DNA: TGTGCCAGCAGCTCGGGACTAGCGGGAGCGGGTTACAATGAGCAGTTCTTC
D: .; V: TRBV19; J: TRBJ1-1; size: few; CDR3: CASRDSLNTEAFF; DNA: TGTGCCAGTAGGGACAGTTTGAACACTGAAGCTTTCTTT
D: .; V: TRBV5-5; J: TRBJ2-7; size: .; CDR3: CASSPSSAVYEQYF; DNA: TGTGCCAGCAGCCCGTCGTCGGCGGTCTACGAGCAGTACTTC
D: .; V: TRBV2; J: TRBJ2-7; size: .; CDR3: CASSERDSPYEQYF; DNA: TGTGCCAGCAGTGAAAGGGACTCTCCCTACGAGCAGTACTTC
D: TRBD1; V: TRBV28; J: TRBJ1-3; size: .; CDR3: CASRPTGSGNTIYF; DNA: TGTGCCAGCAGGCCGACAGGGTCTGGAAACACCATATATTTT
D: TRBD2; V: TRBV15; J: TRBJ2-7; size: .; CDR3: CATSSPSKRGAYEQYF; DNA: TGTGCCACCAGCAGCCCATCCAAGCGGGGGGCCTACGAGCAGTACTTC
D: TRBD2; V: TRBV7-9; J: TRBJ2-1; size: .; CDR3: CASIRGGEEQFF; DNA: TGTGCCAGCATTCGCGGGGGAGAGGAGCAGTTCTTC
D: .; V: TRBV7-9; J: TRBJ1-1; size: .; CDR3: CASSPAISLNTEAFF; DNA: TGTGCCAGCAGCCCCGCTATCTCACTGAACACTGAAGCTTTCTTT
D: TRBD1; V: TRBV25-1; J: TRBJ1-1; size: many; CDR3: CASSEGPGQGIKAAFF; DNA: TGTGCCAGCAGTGAAGGCCCCGGACAGGGAATCAAGGCGGCTTTCTTT
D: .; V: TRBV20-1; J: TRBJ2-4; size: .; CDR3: CSASVNIQYF; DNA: TGCAGTGCTAGCGTAAACATTCAGTACTTC
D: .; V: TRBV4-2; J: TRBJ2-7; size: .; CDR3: CASSQAGREAYEQYF; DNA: TGTGCCAGCAGCCAAGCCGGGCGGGAAGCCTACGAGCAGTACTTC
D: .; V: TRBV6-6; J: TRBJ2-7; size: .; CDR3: CASSYSVPDYEQYF; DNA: TGTGCCAGCAGTTACTCTGTGCCCGACTACGAGCAGTACTTC
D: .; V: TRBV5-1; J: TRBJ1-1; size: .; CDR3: CASKDSRGTEAFF; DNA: TGCGCCAGCAAGGATAGCAGAGGCACTGAAGCTTTCTTT
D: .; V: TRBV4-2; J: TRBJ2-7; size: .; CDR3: CASSQDPIGYEQYF; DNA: TGTGCCAGCAGCCAAGATCCTATTGGCTACGAGCAGTACTTC
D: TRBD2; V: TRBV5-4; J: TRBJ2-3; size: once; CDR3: CASSSGLAGYIKGSTDTQYF; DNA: TGTGCCAGCAGCTCCGGACTAGCGGGATACATAAAAGGAAGCACAGATACGCAGTATTTT
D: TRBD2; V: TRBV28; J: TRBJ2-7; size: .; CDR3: CASSTWPGGYEQYF; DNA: TGTGCCAGCAGTACGTGGCCGGGGGGCTACGAGCAGTACTTC
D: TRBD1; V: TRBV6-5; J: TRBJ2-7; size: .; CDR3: CASGGTGAYEQYF; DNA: TGTGCCAGCGGGGGGACAGGGGCCTACGAGCAGTACTTC
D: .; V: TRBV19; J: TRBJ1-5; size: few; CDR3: CASRNGKHWNQPQHF; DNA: TGTGCCAGTAGAAACGGGAAGCACTGGAATCAGCCCCAGCATTTT
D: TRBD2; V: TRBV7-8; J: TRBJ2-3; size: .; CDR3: CASSTAGTSGTDTQYF; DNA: TGTGCCAGCAGCACCGCCGGGACTAGCGGCACAGATACGCAGTATTTT
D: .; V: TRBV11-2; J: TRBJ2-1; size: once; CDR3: CASSPPHGVYNEQFF; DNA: TGTGCCAGCAGCCCACCACACGGGGTTTACAATGAGCAGTTCTTC
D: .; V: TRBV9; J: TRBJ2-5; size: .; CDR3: CASSRGSRGETQYF; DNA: TGTGCCAGCAGCCGGGGGAGTCGCGGGGAGACCCAGTACTTC
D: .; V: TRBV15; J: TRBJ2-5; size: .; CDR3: CATSREGSRLTQYF; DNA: TGTGCCACCAGCAGAGAGGGCAGCAGGCTAACCCAGTACTTC
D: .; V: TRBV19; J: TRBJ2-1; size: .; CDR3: CASSARQETYNEQFF; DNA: TGTGCCAGTAGTGCCCGACAGGAAACCTACAATGAGCAGTTCTTC
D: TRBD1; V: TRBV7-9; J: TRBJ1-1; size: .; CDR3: CASSPPFPQGRTEAFF; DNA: TGTGCCAGCAGCCCACCATTTCCACAGGGGCGCACTGAAGCTTTCTTT
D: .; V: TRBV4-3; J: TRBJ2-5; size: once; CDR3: CASSQDQRPSETQYF; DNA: TGCGCCAGCAGCCAAGATCAGAGACCCTCAGAGACCCAGTACTTC
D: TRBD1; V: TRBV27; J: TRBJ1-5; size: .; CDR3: CASRTGQGSNQPQHF; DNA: TGTGCCAGCAGAACCGGACAGGGTTCAAATCAGCCCCAGCATTTT
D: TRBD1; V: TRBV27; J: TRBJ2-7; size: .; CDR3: CASSSRTGENYEQYF; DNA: TGTGCCAGCAGTAGCCGGACAGGGGAAAACTACGAGCAGTACTTC
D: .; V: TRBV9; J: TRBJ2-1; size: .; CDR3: CASSVDMAALYNEQFF; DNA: TGTGCCAGCAGCGTAGACATGGCGGCACTTTACAATGAGCAGTTCTTC
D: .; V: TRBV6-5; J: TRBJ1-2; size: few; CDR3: CASSYSESPYGYTF; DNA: TGTGCCAGCAGTTATTCAGAGTCACCTTATGGCTACACCTTC
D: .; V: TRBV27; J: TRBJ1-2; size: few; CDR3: CASSVVGGADGYTF; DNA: TGTGCCAGCAGTGTCGTGGGTGGGGCTGATGGCTACACCTTC
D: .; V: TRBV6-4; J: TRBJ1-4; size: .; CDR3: CASSDAEGSERRGEEKLFF; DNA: TGTGCCAGCAGTGACGCCGAGGGGAGCGAGCGGCGGGGGGAGGAAAAACTGTTTTTT
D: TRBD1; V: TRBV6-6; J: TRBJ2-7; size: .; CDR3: CASSYTGQPYEQYF; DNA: TGTGCCAGCAGTTACACGGGACAGCCCTACGAGCAGTACTTC
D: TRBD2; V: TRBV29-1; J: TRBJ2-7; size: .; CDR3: CSVVVAGNLIYEQYF; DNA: TGCAGCGTTGTTGTAGCGGGTAATCTCATCTACGAGCAGTACTTC
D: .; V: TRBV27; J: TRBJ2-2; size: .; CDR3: CASRDLNTGELFF; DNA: TGTGCCAGCAGGGATTTAAACACCGGGGAGCTGTTTTTT
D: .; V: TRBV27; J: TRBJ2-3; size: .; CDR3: CASSPVVGGGTDTQYF; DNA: TGTGCCAGCAGTCCCGTAGTAGGAGGAGGCACAGATACGCAGTATTTT
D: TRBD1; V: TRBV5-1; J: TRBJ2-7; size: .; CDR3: CASSSSTGGDEQYF; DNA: TGCGCCAGCAGCTCCAGTACAGGGGGAGACGAGCAGTACTTC
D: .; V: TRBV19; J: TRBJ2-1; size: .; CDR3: CASSIPWAGSNYNEQFF; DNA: TGTGCCAGTAGTATCCCTTGGGCGGGGTCGAACTACAATGAGCAGTTCTTC
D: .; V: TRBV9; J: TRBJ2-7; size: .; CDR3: CASSAGGGNSYEQYF; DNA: TGTGCCAGCAGCGCCGGGGGTGGCAACTCCTACGAGCAGTACTTC